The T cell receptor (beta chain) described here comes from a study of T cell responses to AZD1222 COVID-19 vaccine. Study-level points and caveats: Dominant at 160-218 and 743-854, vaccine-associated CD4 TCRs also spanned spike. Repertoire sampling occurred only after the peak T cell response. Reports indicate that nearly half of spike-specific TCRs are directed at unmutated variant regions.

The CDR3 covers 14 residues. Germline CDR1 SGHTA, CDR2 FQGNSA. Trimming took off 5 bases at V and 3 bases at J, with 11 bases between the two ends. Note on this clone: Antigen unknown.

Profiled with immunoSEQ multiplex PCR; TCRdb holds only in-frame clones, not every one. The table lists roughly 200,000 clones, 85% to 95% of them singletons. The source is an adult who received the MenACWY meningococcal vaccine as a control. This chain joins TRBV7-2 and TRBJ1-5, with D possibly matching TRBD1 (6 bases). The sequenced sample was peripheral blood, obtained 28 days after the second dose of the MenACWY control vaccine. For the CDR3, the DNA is TGTGCCAGCAGCCCAGGGGTTATCAATCAGCCCCAGCATTTT. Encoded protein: CASSPGVINQPQHF.